The rows below give T cell receptor beta chains drawn from one sample of a study of lymphopenia after photon versus proton radiotherapy. Repertoires were generated with immunoSEQ multiplex PCR, while TCRdb's copy carries only in-frame clones and drops some. The repertoire includes 55,000 to 70,000 clones, 70% to 90% of them detected once, and 2% to 3% sits in the top ten. Sequences were derived from peripheral blood, sampled from a patient treated with photon-based radiotherapy. The receptors were gathered from a man aged 40-49 years with gastric cancer. CDR3s include the opening cysteine and the closing phenylalanine or tryptophan. A D gene is named only where the DNA matches it firmly. For some rows the clone size is stated as once, few or many, or as a class when expanded; others skip it.

abundance	j_gene	v_gene	d_gene	CDR3nt	CDR3aa
-	TRBJ1-1	TRBV5-1	-	TGCGCCAGCACCACGGACGGATCCAACACTGAAGCTTTCTTT	CASTTDGSNTEAFF
-	TRBJ2-1	TRBV14	TRBD2	TGTGCCAGCAGCCAACTTGCGGGATCGGGGGGTTTATACAATGAGCAGTTCTTC	CASSQLAGSGGLYNEQFF
-	TRBJ2-1	TRBV10-3	TRBD2	TGTGCCATCAGGGCTAGCGGGGGCCCTTACAATGAGCAGTTCTTC	CAIRASGGPYNEQFF
-	TRBJ1-2	TRBV7-2	-	TGTGCCAGCAGCTCCGAGGCAGGGCGACGCTATGGCTACACCTTC	CASSSEAGRRYGYTF
-	TRBJ2-5	TRBV6-4	-	TGTGCCAGCAGTGTTGGCCAGGGCGAGACCCAGTACTTC	CASSVGQGETQYF
-	TRBJ1-2	TRBV4-2	-	TGTGCCAGCAGTAGCAGGCGGAACTATGGCTACACCTTC	CASSSRRNYGYTF
-	TRBJ2-7	TRBV6-5	TRBD1	TGTGCCAGCAGTCCTACGACAGGGCTCGAGCAGTACTTC	CASSPTTGLEQYF
-	TRBJ2-3	TRBV9	-	TGTGCCAGCAGCGTGGGAACGGGGGTCCTCACAGATACGCAGTATTTT	CASSVGTGVLTDTQYF
-	TRBJ1-1	TRBV6-1	TRBD1	TGTGCCAGCAGCGGACAGGGTCGTACTGAAGCTTTCTTT	CASSGQGRTEAFF
-	TRBJ2-5	TRBV27	-	TGTGCCAGTTCGCGACAGTCCCAAGAGACCCAGTACTTC	CASSRQSQETQYF
-	TRBJ1-1	TRBV6-1	-	TGTGCCAGTCTAGAAGGCAAGAACACTGAAGCTTTCTTT	CASLEGKNTEAFF
-	TRBJ1-1	TRBV29-1	-	TGCAGCGTTGATGGAGACACTGAAGCTTTCTTT	CSVDGDTEAFF
-	TRBJ1-5	TRBV12-5	-	TGTGCTAGTGGTTTGGGGTACAGGGAAAGAGATAATCAGCCCCAGCATTTT	CASGLGYRERDNQPQHF
-	TRBJ2-5	TRBV7-2	TRBD2	TGTGCCAGCAGCTTACGGGGACTAGCGGCACAAGAGACCCAGTACTTC	CASSLRGLAAQETQYF
-	TRBJ2-7	TRBV6-5	-	TGTGCCAGCAGTTACTTGAAGAGGGGGGGAGAGCAGTACTTC	CASSYLKRGGEQYF
few	TRBJ2-5	TRBV9	TRBD2	TGTGCCAGCAGCGTAGCGGGGGGGCAAGAGACCCAGTACTTC	CASSVAGGQETQYF
few	TRBJ1-2	TRBV2	-	TGTGCCAGCAGTGTGGACAACTATGGCTACACCTTC	CASSVDNYGYTF
-	TRBJ1-6	TRBV7-9	TRBD1	TGTGCCAGCAGCTTAGGCGGGGCCAGGGGGCTTTCACCCCTCCACTTT	CASSLGGARGLSPLHF
-	TRBJ2-3	TRBV25-1	-	TGTGCCAGCAGTTTCTCCAGGGAAATAGATACGCAGTATTTT	CASSFSREIDTQYF
-	TRBJ1-6	TRBV5-6	-	TGTGCCAGCAGCGGAGGGGGTTCCTATAATTCACCCCTCCACTTT	CASSGGGSYNSPLHF
-	TRBJ2-2	TRBV7-9	-	TGTGCCAGCATTTCAAGAGGGAGTACCGGGGAGCTGTTTTTT	CASISRGSTGELFF
-	TRBJ2-1	TRBV4-3	TRBD2	TGCGCCAGCAGCCAAGGATTAGGCGGGAGTAATTACAATGAGCAGTTCTTC	CASSQGLGGSNYNEQFF
once	TRBJ2-7	TRBV29-1	-	TGCAGCGTTGAGGGCACAGGAGGGGTCGAGCAGTACTTC	CSVEGTGGVEQYF
-	TRBJ1-2	TRBV11-2	-	TGTGCCAGCAGCGGTAGGACTAACTATGGCTACACCTTC	CASSGRTNYGYTF
-	TRBJ1-1	TRBV27	-	TGTGCCAGCAGTTTACGGGGGTCGCCTGAAGCTTTCTTT	CASSLRGSPEAFF
-	TRBJ2-3	TRBV5-4	-	TGTGCCAGCACCGGGGGCCCTAGCACAGATACGCAGTATTTT	CASTGGPSTDTQYF
once	TRBJ1-1	TRBV9	TRBD1	TGTGCCAGCAGCCCACGACAGGGAAGCGCTGAAGCTTTCTTT	CASSPRQGSAEAFF
-	TRBJ2-2	TRBV7-9	-	TGTGCCAGCAGGCCCAGGGGGGGCGGCGGGGAGCTGTTTTTT	CASRPRGGGGELFF
-	TRBJ2-7	TRBV30	-	TGTGCCCAAACGTCTCGGGACTACGAGCAGTACTTC	CAQTSRDYEQYF
-	TRBJ2-7	TRBV6-5	-	TGTGCCAGCAGTTCCGGGCTTTGGGGATCCTACGAGCAGTACTTC	CASSSGLWGSYEQYF
few	TRBJ2-7	TRBV19	-	TGTGCCAGTAGTCTCCCCGGACAGCCCTACGAGCAGTACTTC	CASSLPGQPYEQYF
-	TRBJ1-2	TRBV29-1	TRBD1	TGCAGCGTGGACAGGGGGCTGGATGGCTACACCTTC	CSVDRGLDGYTF
once	TRBJ1-1	TRBV30	TRBD1	TGTGCCTGGACGACAGGGTCGAACACTGAAGCTTTCTTT	CAWTTGSNTEAFF
-	TRBJ1-6	TRBV15	-	TGTGCCACGGGACCCCTCTCCTATAATTCACCCCTCCACTTT	CATGPLSYNSPLHF
-	TRBJ1-6	TRBV4-2	-	TGTGCCAGCAGCCAAGAAGACAACAATTCACCCCTCCACTTT	CASSQEDNNSPLHF
-	TRBJ1-1	TRBV11-2	-	TGTGCCAGCAGCTTCGGCTTTGAAGCTTTCTTT	CASSFGFEAFF
-	TRBJ2-3	TRBV9	-	TGTGCCAGCAGCCCCCGGCCGGGGGCAGATACGCAGTATTTT	CASSPRPGADTQYF
once	TRBJ2-5	TRBV9	-	TGTGCCAGCAGCGTAGATGAGGAGACCCAGTACTTC	CASSVDEETQYF
-	TRBJ2-3	TRBV5-4	TRBD2	TGTGCCAGCAGCCCCGGGACTAGCCCAGATACGCAGTATTTT	CASSPGTSPDTQYF
few	TRBJ1-6	TRBV7-3	TRBD1	TGTGCCAGCAGCTTAACGGGACAGATTAATTCACCCCTCCACTTT	CASSLTGQINSPLHF
few	TRBJ1-5	TRBV20-1	-	TGCAGTGCTGGGAAGCCCCAGCATTTT	CSAGKPQHF
few	TRBJ2-2	TRBV6-1	TRBD1	TGTGCCAGCAGTTCAGGGGGCGCGAACACCGGGGAGCTGTTTTTT	CASSSGGANTGELFF
-	TRBJ1-2	TRBV7-9	TRBD1	TGTGCCAGCAGCTTACCCACGGGACAGGGTAAGGATGGCTACACCTTC	CASSLPTGQGKDGYTF
-	TRBJ1-2	TRBV7-2	-	TGTGCCAGCAGCCCACGCACAGGCCCTGGGTATGGCTACACCTTC	CASSPRTGPGYGYTF
-	TRBJ1-1	TRBV11-2	-	TGTGCCAGCAGCTTAGACTGGACCACTGAAGCTTTCTTT	CASSLDWTTEAFF
-	TRBJ2-5	TRBV7-2	TRBD1	TGTGCCAGCAGACAATCACGGACAGGGGGCCTAGAGACCCAGTACTTC	CASRQSRTGGLETQYF
-	TRBJ1-2	TRBV6-1	TRBD1	TGTGCCAGCACGACAGGGAGAATCTATGGCTACACCTTC	CASTTGRIYGYTF
-	TRBJ2-2	TRBV18	-	TGTGCCAGCTCACCTAGGGCAGGGCGGACCGGGGAGCTGTTTTTT	CASSPRAGRTGELFF
-	TRBJ1-1	TRBV6-1	-	TGTGCCAGCAGTGATAGGTTGAGGATGAACACTGAAGCTTTCTTT	CASSDRLRMNTEAFF
-	TRBJ1-6	TRBV6-6	-	TGTGCCAGCGAGGGAAGAGGTTCACCCCTCCACTTT	CASEGRGSPLHF
-	TRBJ1-4	TRBV6-6	-	TGTGCCAGCCGGAGTTTTAATGAAAAACTGTTTTTT	CASRSFNEKLFF
-	TRBJ2-2	TRBV19	TRBD2	TGTGCCAGTAGTCCTCTACGGGGGGCCGGGGAGCTGTTTTTT	CASSPLRGAGELFF
-	TRBJ2-5	TRBV7-8	-	TGTGCCAGCAGCAATGAGGGATCCCCCCAAGAGACCCAGTACTTC	CASSNEGSPQETQYF
-	TRBJ1-3	TRBV19	TRBD1	TGTGCCAGTAGTGGGACAGCAGCTAACTCTGGAAACACCATATATTTT	CASSGTAANSGNTIYF
-	TRBJ2-5	TRBV18	-	TGTGCCAGCTCACAGGAGAGAGAGACCCAGTACTTC	CASSQERETQYF
-	TRBJ2-7	TRBV10-3	-	TGTGCCATCAGTGGTACTGGGGGGAGCTCCTACGAGCAGTACTTC	CAISGTGGSSYEQYF
-	TRBJ1-1	TRBV11-2	-	TGTGCCAGCAGCTTAGCCTCAATGAGCACTGAAGCTTTCTTT	CASSLASMSTEAFF